The clone carrying this T cell receptor (beta chain) appeared many times. Its matching antigen is unknown. The record originates from a study of spatial heterogeneity in lung cancer. About the study: Strong correlation linked TCR transcript counts in tumor regions to a T cell module score derived from matched bulk RNA-seq. General study results and limits: The study found that expanded intratumoral alpha and beta TCR counts tracked tumor mutation counts.

Time point described: sample taken at primary tumor resection. Patients with untreated early-stage non-small cell lung cancer, numbering 55 to 75, were the donors. Whole RNA, isolated from tumor, nontumor lung or frozen PBMC, was sequenced without prior sorting. Each TCR cDNA molecule carried a unique molecular identifier. A single record per CDR3 protein comes from TCRdb applying MiXCR to the 5' RACE reads. The repertoire holds 5,000 to 6,500 distinct CDR3 sequences, with around 4.9% as singletons. Trimming took 5 bases from V and 6 from J, leaving 13 bases between them. The CDR3 has 14 amino acids. The sample consisted of lung tumor tissue, taken at surgery. The TCR originated in a male donor with early-stage non-small cell lung cancer. The rearrangement uses TRBV12-3 or TRBV12-4 and TRBJ1-4; D not certain. The CDR3 here is CASSQEPRHEKLFF. The DNA for the CDR3 is TGTGCCAGCAGTCAAGAGCCCCGGCATGAAAAACTGTTTTTT.